This is a list of T cell receptor beta chains from one sample in a study of CD8+CD57+ T cells in acquired aplastic anemia. One entry per CDR3 protein results from TCRdb running MiXCR on the reads. The repertoire holds some 170,000 distinct CDR3 sequences, just under 45% seen once, with 0.9% to 1.2% in the top ten. Sequenced sample: sorted CD4+, CD8+, or CD8+CD57+ T cells (not recorded which) from PBMCs. Every receptor here comes from a human donor in good health. The CDR3 runs from the conserved cysteine through the conserved F or W. The D gene is left open where the match is weak. A row's size may be missing; if present it is once, few, many or a size class.

>many|TRBV4-1|TRBJ2-7|NA
TGCGCCAGCAGCCAACGGGGCTACGAGCAGTACTTC
CASSQRGYEQYF
>many|TRBV7-9|TRBJ2-7|TRBD1
TGTGCCAGCAGCCCCCACTACAGGGGCGATTCCTACGAGCAGTACTTC
CASSPHYRGDSYEQYF
>once|TRBV11-1|TRBJ2-7|NA
NA
CASSFYICSAWRGYEQYF
>NA|TRBV19|TRBJ2-7|TRBD1
TGTGCCAGTGCCGCGGGACAGGGAGGCGAGCAGTACTTC
CASAAGQGGEQYF
>many|TRBV7-9|TRBJ1-1|NA
TGTGCCAGCAGCTTAGGAGCCTGGACAGAACGTTTCCGTGAAGCTTTCTTT
CASSLGAWTERFREAFF
>many|TRBV19|TRBJ1-1|NA
TGTGCCAGTAGTGATCGACCTGGGGTAGAGAACACTGAAGCTTTCTTT
CASSDRPGVENTEAFF
>NA|TRBV29-1|TRBJ2-1|TRBD2
TGCAGCGCCGAGCGGGGCCTCAATGAGCAGTTCTTC
CSAERGLNEQFF
>NA|TRBV2|TRBJ1-3|NA
TGTGCCAGCTGGGGTTCTGGAGAATCTGGAAACACCATATATTTT
CASWGSGESGNTIYF
>many|TRBV9|TRBJ2-1|TRBD2
TGTGCCAGCAGCCCCCGACCCGATAGCGGGAGAGGGGATGAGCAGTTCTTC
CASSPRPDSGRGDEQFF
>many|TRBV7-3|TRBJ2-5|NA
TGTGCCAGCAGCTTATCGCCGGGACAAGGCCAAGAGACCCAGTACTTC
CASSLSPGQGQETQYF
>NA|TRBV25-1|TRBJ2-3|TRBD1
TGTGCCAGCAGCGAACTGGGACAGTACACAGATACGCAGTATTTT
CASSELGQYTDTQYF
>NA|TRBV6-2/TRBV6-3|TRBJ1-5|NA
TGTGCCAGCAGATCAGAGGAATATAGCAATCAGCCCCAGCATTTT
CASRSEEYSNQPQHF
>NA|TRBV7-3|TRBJ1-2|NA
TGTGCCAGCAGCCACTGGGATTTAGGTGGCTACACCTTC
CASSHWDLGGYTF
>NA|TRBV24-1|TRBJ2-7|TRBD1
TGTGCCACCAGTGACGCGGGACAGGGTTCCTACGAGCAGTACTTC
CATSDAGQGSYEQYF
>NA|TRBV19|TRBJ2-2|TRBD1
TGTGCCAGTTGTCAGGGGGTCTTCGACACCGGGGAGCTGTTTTTT
CASCQGVFDTGELFF
>NA|TRBV7-9|TRBJ2-7|NA
TGTGCCAGCAGCTTGCTACAGTCCTACGAGCAGTACTTC
CASSLLQSYEQYF
>NA|TRBV24-1|TRBJ2-3|NA
TGTGCCACCAGTGATCTGCGGGGATCCGGCACAGATACGCAGTATTTT
CATSDLRGSGTDTQYF
>many|TRBV4-1|TRBJ2-7|TRBD1
TGCGCCAGCAGCCACCGACAGGGCGACGAGCAGTACTTC
CASSHRQGDEQYF
>few|TRBV10-3|TRBJ2-6|NA
TGTGCCATAAGACAGGATGGTGGGGCCAACGTCCTGACTTTC
CAIRQDGGANVLTF
>many|TRBV11-2|TRBJ2-5|NA
TGTGCCAGCAGCTTATGGAAGGGGCCGGACGGCGAGACCCAGTACTTC
CASSLWKGPDGETQYF
>many|TRBV5-4|TRBJ2-5|NA
TGTGCCAGCAGCCTGGGGGGAGGGGGAGAGACCCAGTACTTC
CASSLGGGGETQYF
>many|TRBV5-6|TRBJ1-1|NA
TGTGCCAGCAGCTACCGGACAGATGAAGCTTTCTTT
CASSYRTDEAFF
>many|TRBV2|TRBJ1-3|TRBD1
TGTGCCAGCAGCCTAAACAGGGGGTTGTCTGGAAACACCATATATTTT
CASSLNRGLSGNTIYF
>NA|TRBV20-1|TRBJ1-3|NA
TGCAGTGCTAGGACCACACGGGCCAGCTCTGGAAGCACCATATATTTT
CSARTTRASSGSTIYF
>many|TRBV12-3/TRBV12-4|TRBJ2-2|NA
TGTGCCAGCAGTTTAGCTGAAGGGATCACCGGGGAGCTGTTTTTT
CASSLAEGITGELFF
>few|TRBV28|TRBJ1-1|NA
TGTGCCAGCACTGGACACGAAGCCATGAACACTGAAGCTTTCTTT
CASTGHEAMNTEAFF
>many|TRBV7-2|TRBJ1-4|NA
TGTGCCAGCAGCTTTGGGGCAATGAATGAAAAACTGTTTTTT
CASSFGAMNEKLFF
>once|TRBV12-3/TRBV12-4|TRBJ2-7|NA
TGTGCCAGCACCATCGAAAGGGGCGGCGACGAGCAGCACTTC
CASTIERGGDEQHF
>NA|TRBV20-1|TRBJ1-1|NA
TGCAGTGCTTACCTAGAGATGAACACTGAAGCTTTCTTT
CSAYLEMNTEAFF
>NA|TRBV7-6|TRBJ2-7|NA
TGTGCCAGCAGCTTATCCCAGCAGTACGAGCAGTACTTC
CASSLSQQYEQYF
>NA|TRBV2|TRBJ1-6|NA
TGTGCCAGCCAGACAGTTATCTCCAACTCACCCCTCCACTTT
CASQTVISNSPLHF
>NA|TRBV19|TRBJ1-1|NA
TGTGCCAGTACTATAAGGGGCGCGGACACTGAAGCTTTCTTT
CASTIRGADTEAFF
>NA|TRBV5-1|TRBJ1-1|NA
TGCGCCAGCAGCCCCCAGGACATTTGGGGGAATTCCATGAACACTGAAGCTTTCTTT
CASSPQDIWGNSMNTEAFF
>NA|TRBV7-3|TRBJ2-3|TRBD1
TGTGCCAGCAGCCCAGGACAGGGGGCAGATACGCAGTATTTT
CASSPGQGADTQYF
>few|TRBV6-1|TRBJ2-1|NA
TGTGCCAGCAGGCCCACTTACAATGAGCAGTTCTTC
CASRPTYNEQFF
>NA|TRBV24-1|TRBJ1-2|NA
TGTGCCACCAGTGATTTATGGGACAACTCGATCTATGGCTACACCTTC
CATSDLWDNSIYGYTF
>NA|TRBV12-3/TRBV12-4|TRBJ2-7|NA
TGTGCCAGCAGAAGAGGGGGACGGGCCTACGAGCAGTACTTC
CASRRGGRAYEQYF
>NA|TRBV4-2|TRBJ2-1|NA
TGTGCCAGCAGCCAGGAGAGGGACTTCAACAATGAGCAGTTCTTC
CASSQERDFNNEQFF
>many|TRBV4-2|TRBJ2-7|NA
TGTGCCAGCAGCCCGGACCTAGGAGGGGTCTCCTACGAGCAGTACTTC
CASSPDLGGVSYEQYF
>few|TRBV6-1|TRBJ1-5|NA
TGTGCCAGCAGCTCAAGGGCGAGCCAGCCCCAGCATTTT
CASSSRASQPQHF
>NA|TRBV7-6|TRBJ2-1|NA
TGTGCCAGCAGCTTAGCCCAAGCTGGCGCGGGTAATGAGCAGTTCTTC
CASSLAQAGAGNEQFF
>NA|TRBV29-1|TRBJ2-1|TRBD2
TGCAGCGTTGAAGTATCGGGACTAGCGGATCACAATGAGCAGTTCTTC
CSVEVSGLADHNEQFF
>many|TRBV7-2|TRBJ2-3|TRBD2
TGTGCCAGCAGCTCCCGGACTAGCGGGATGGGGTGGGATACGCAGTATTTT
CASSSRTSGMGWDTQYF
>NA|TRBV9|TRBJ2-1|NA
TGTGCCAGCAGCGCCTTCGGCTTAAGCGGACCTTACAATGAGCAGTTCTTC
CASSAFGLSGPYNEQFF
>NA|TRBV2|TRBJ1-2|NA
TGTGCCAGCAGCTCGGGACCATCGTGGGACTATGGCTACACCTTC
CASSSGPSWDYGYTF
>NA|TRBV20-1|TRBJ2-3|NA
TGCAGTGCTAGCAAAACCGTGACAGTGTCTCGTACGCAGTATTTT
CSASKTVTVSRTQYF
>NA|TRBV7-6|TRBJ2-6|TRBD1
TGTGCCAGCAGCTTAGCTCCGGGACAGGGGGCGTCAGCTGGGGCCAACGTCCTGACTTTC
CASSLAPGQGASAGANVLTF